Presented here are 18 T cell receptor beta chains from one specimen sequenced in a study of blood T cell repertoires in COVID-19. Profiled with immunoSEQ multiplex PCR; TCRdb holds only in-frame clones, not every one. The sample has under 450,000 clones, about 90% seen once. The sequenced material came from PBMCs or T cells enriched from blood (not recorded which). Receptors originate from a man aged 25-45 years who had recovered from COVID-19.

CDR3 coding DNA: TGCGCCAGCAGCCAAGTATATAGCACAGATACGCAGTATTTT. Protein sequence: CASSQVYSTDTQYF. The chain combines TRBV4-1 with TRBJ2-3; no clear D. The V gene's germline CDR1 is MGHRA and CDR2 YSYEKL. The V end lost 1 base, the J end lost 0 bases, and 5 bases lay between the germline ends. This CDR3 comprises 14 residues.

The chain employs TRBV6-1 and TRBJ2-6; 8 nucleotides match TRBD1. The V segment lost 3 bases and the J segment 2 bases; nucleotides outside the gene matches: 0. CDR1 MNHNS and CDR2 SASEGT come from the germline V gene. The CDR3 has 15 residues. CDR3 loop: CASSEDRAGANVLTF. CDR3 DNA sequence: TGTGCCAGCAGTGAGGACAGGGCTGGGGCCAACGTCCTGACTTTC.

This sequence joins TRBV5-1 and TRBJ1-4; D unresolved. This CDR3 region has 14 residues. Germline V lookup: CDR1 SGHRS, CDR2 YFSETQ. Trimming cost V 0 bases and J 6 bases, with 9 bases left between them. The CDR3 reads CASSLEFPDEKLFF. The CDR3 DNA reads TGCGCCAGCAGCTTGGAGTTCCCAGATGAAAAACTGTTTTTT.

The chain links TRBV19 to TRBJ2-3, with 7 nucleotides matching TRBD1. Germline assignment: CDR1 LNHDA and CDR2 SQIVND (reference sequence). The CDR3 has 15 residues. The ends lost 1 base at V and 4 bases at J; junction bases unmatched: 5. The CDR3, as DNA: TGTGCCAGTAGTATAGGGACAGGACTCTCAGATACGCAGTATTTT. Translated, it gives CASSIGTGLSDTQYF.

V and J are TRBV27 and TRBJ1-6; D is unclear. Trimming removed 5 bases at V and 0 bases at J, with 11 bases between. This CDR3 has 16 residues. Germline-derived CDR1 and CDR2 are MNHEY and SMNVEV (reference sequence). DNA for the CDR3: TGTGCCAGCAGTACGAGGGCAGACTCCTATAATTCACCCCTCCACTTT. Translated: CASSTRADSYNSPLHF.

The V gene is TRBV20-1, the J gene TRBJ1-4; the D is unclear. Looked up from germline, CDR1 is DFQATT and CDR2 is SNEGSKA (reference sequence). This CDR3 is built from 16 residues. V lost 4 bases and J lost 4, with 19 bases in between. The CDR3 DNA is TGCAGTGCTATTGAATTCCAACAGAGCTTTAATGAAAAACTGTTTTTT. Its translation is CSAIEFQQSFNEKLFF.

The rearrangement uses TRBV5-1 and TRBJ2-5; TRBD2 is a possible D gene (5 bases). CDR3 length equals 14 residues. Germline V gene sequence: CDR1 SGHRS, CDR2 YFSETQ. Trimming left V 3 bases short and J 7 bases short, with 16 bases between. The CDR3 region is CASSSLDLSGTQYF. For the CDR3, the DNA is TGCGCCAGCAGCTCGCTAGACTTAAGCGGGACCCAGTACTTC.

The chain carries TRBV11-3 and TRBJ2-1; TRBD1 agrees at 8 bases. CDR3 length equals 13 residues. V dropped 5 bases and J dropped 6; count of bases not matched to a gene: 3. Germline V gene sequence: CDR1 SGHNT, CDR2 YENEEA. CDR3: CASSVGQGNEQFF. The DNA of the CDR3 is TGTGCCAGCAGCGTTGGACAGGGCAATGAGCAGTTCTTC.

V usage is TRBV9 and J usage is TRBJ1-2; TRBD1 might be the D (5 bases). The CDR3 spans 14 residues. Trimming cost V 0 bases and J 4 bases, with 10 bases left between them. Germline CDR1 is SGDLS and CDR2 is YYNGEE. The CDR3 reads CASSVDPGPYGYTF. CDR3 nucleotide sequence: TGTGCCAGCAGCGTAGATCCAGGGCCCTATGGCTACACCTTC.

The chain recombines TRBV3-1 (or the pseudogene TRBV3-2) with TRBJ1-1; maybe TRBD1 (5 bases). The CDR3 loop spans 15 amino acids. Germline assignment: CDR1 LGHDT and CDR2 YNNKEL (reference sequence). Trimming cost V 8 bases and J 1 base, with 17 bases left between them. For the CDR3, the DNA is TGTGCCAGCTCCCGAGGTGGGGCCCAGAACACTGAAGCTTTCTTT. It translates to CASSRGGAQNTEAFF.

V and J are TRBV7-9 and TRBJ2-7; the match to TRBD1 covers 8 bases. Trimming removed 5 bases from V and 2 bases from J; junction bases left unmatched: 20. Germline V gene lookup returns CDR1 SEHNR and CDR2 FQNEAQ (reference sequence). This CDR3 region has 19 residues. The DNA of the CDR3 is TGTGCCAGCAGCCCCCGACCGACAGGGGCGAGACGGGGAACCTACGAGCAGTACTTC. It specifies CASSPRPTGARRGTYEQYF.

This clone turned up a few times. The CDR3: CASLKSTNEKLFF. CDR3 coding DNA: TGTGCCAGCTTAAAATCAACTAATGAAAAACTGTTTTTT. The V call is TRBV6-4, the J call TRBJ1-4; D gene uncertain. Between the trimmed V and J ends, which lost 8 bases and 0 bases, there was a span of 7 bases. Germline V gene lookup returns CDR1 MRHNA and CDR2 SNTAGT. This CDR3 comprises 13 residues.

This chain connects TRBV2 to TRBJ1-5; TRBD1 might be the D (5 bases). Trimming pared 4 bases from V and 6 bases from J, leaving 10 bases between. This CDR3 has 13 amino acids. In germline, CDR1 is SNHLY, CDR2 FYNNEI. The CDR3 region is CASSGQPAQPQHF. CDR3 nucleotides: TGTGCCAGCAGTGGACAGCCGGCTCAGCCCCAGCATTTT. Full variable domain (remainder filled in from reference TRBV2 and TRBJ1-5): EPEVTQTPSHQVTQMGQEVILRCVPISNHLYFYWYRQILGQKVEFLVSFYNNEISEKSEIFDDQFSVERPDGSNFTLKIRSTKLEDSAMYFCASSGQPAQPQHFGDGTRLSIL.

The chain uses TRBV7-2 and TRBJ2-7; possibly TRBD2 for D (5 bases). The V and J ends lost 3 bases and 5 bases respectively, with 11 bases between them. Germline V gene lookup returns CDR1 SGHTA and CDR2 FQGNSA. The CDR3 is 13 residues long. CDR3 DNA: TGTGCCAGCAGCTTTGAGGGCAGAAACGAGCAGTACTTC. Translating gives CASSFEGRNEQYF.

The chain employs TRBV6-5 and TRBJ2-7, with 8 bases that match TRBD1. This CDR3 is built from 14 residues. The germline V gene has CDR1 MNHEY and CDR2 SVGAGI. The trim removed 10 bases at V and 0 bases at J, leaving 8 bases unmatched. CDR3 protein: CATRQGASSYEQYF. The DNA of the CDR3 is TGTGCCACCCGGCAGGGGGCAAGCTCCTACGAGCAGTACTTC.

V and J are TRBV6-5 and TRBJ1-1; D uncertain. The length of the CDR3 is 14 residues. Trimming took off 0 bases at V and 5 bases at J, with 10 bases between the two ends. Germline V gene lookup returns CDR1 MNHEY and CDR2 SVGAGI. Here the CDR3 reads CASSYSSVTTEAFF. Written as DNA, the CDR3 is TGTGCCAGCAGTTACTCCTCGGTGACTACTGAAGCTTTCTTT.

This clone was detected once. This rearrangement joins TRBV3-1 (or the pseudogene TRBV3-2) to TRBJ2-7; 9 nucleotides match TRBD1. Germline-derived CDR1 and CDR2 are LGHDT and YNNKEL (reference sequence). With V trimmed by 1 base and J by 4 bases, 8 bases remained unmatched. This CDR3 spans 16 amino acids. The CDR3 reads CASSQGPGTGIYEQYF. The CDR3 coding sequence is TGTGCCAGCAGCCAAGGCCCGGGGACAGGGATTTACGAGCAGTACTTC.

This clone was counted a single time. The V call is TRBV5-1, the J call TRBJ1-6; D is uncertain. The germline CDR1 and CDR2 sequences are SGHRS and YFSETQ. The ends were cut back, 0 bases at V and 8 bases at J, with 12 bases in the middle. The CDR3 totals 15 residues. In DNA, the CDR3 is TGCGCCAGCAGCTTGGCAGAGGGAATCGATTCACCCCTCCACTTT. The encoded protein is CASSLAEGIDSPLHF.